A single sample gave rise to the 21 T cell receptor beta chains below, sequenced in a study of human T cells and chemical hapten exposure (dated by TCRdb to about 2021). To prepare the library, RACE was applied. Sequencing instrument: NextSeq 500. TCRdb reanalyzed the raw reads on its own, using fastp at Q25 for trimming and MiXCR for clone calling, and kept in-frame beta chains. CDR3 protein duplicates are merged, each entry listing the most common genes and DNA. Counted in this sample were about 120,000 distinct CDR3 sequences; roughly 15% of them appeared once. Clones ranked in the top ten supply approximately 0.89% of the sample. Read against the paper, the sample's time point label means: patch test 1, 2 weeks after DPC sensitization. This sample's treatment or condition label indicates: therapeutic diphenylcyclopropenone sensitization with weekly scalp DPC. Sequences were derived from whole blood, sampled in connection with sensitization to the hapten diphenylcyclopropenone (DPC). These receptors were taken from a man younger than 35 with alopecia areata. Some clones in this sample may be carry-over from other donors' samples.

CDR3 bases: TGTGCCAGCAGCCAGGTGGACAGGGGCCATTCTAGCACAGATACGCAGTATTTT. This sequence encodes CASSQVDRGHSSTDTQYF. This rearrangement joins TRBV4-2 to TRBJ2-3; TRBD1 matches at 9 bases. The germline V gene encodes CDR1 LGHNA and CDR2 YNFKEQ. The CDR3 is 18 amino acids. With V trimmed by 3 bases and J by 0 bases, 10 bases remained unmatched.

This clonotype was seen a few times. The V and J genes are TRBV5-1 and TRBJ1-1, with D uncertain. CDR3 length: 14 residues. V lost 1 base to trimming and J lost 5 bases, with 12 bases between them. Germline values: CDR1 SGHRS, CDR2 YFSETQ. The CDR3 nucleotides are TGCGCCAGCAGCTTGCAGACCGAAGGAACTGAAGCTTTCTTT. Residues: CASSLQTEGTEAFF.

The chain is built from TRBV7-3 and TRBJ1-1; no clear D gene. Germline CDR1 SGHTA, CDR2 FQGTGA. Trimming stripped 2 bases from V and 1 base from J, with 5 bases between. The CDR3 is 13 amino acids. In DNA, the CDR3 is TGTGCCAGCAGCTTACAGCCGAACACTGAAGCTTTCTTT. Protein sequence: CASSLQPNTEAFF.

This clonotype was recorded at least ten times. The rearrangement joins TRBV7-9 to TRBJ1-4; D is perhaps TRBD1 (6 bases). V was pared by 4 bases and J by 7 bases, with 19 bases between. Germline loops: CDR1 SEHNR, CDR2 FQNEAQ (reference sequence). CDR3 length equals 16 residues. The CDR3 reads CASSYAPGHLSEKLFF. The CDR3 nucleotides read TGTGCCAGCAGCTACGCGCCGGGACACCTTTCTGAAAAACTGTTTTTT.

This sequence joins TRBV18 and TRBJ1-5, with D unclear. The CDR3 contains 17 residues. CDR1 is KGHSH and CDR2 is LQKENI in the germline V gene. Trimming pared 3 bases from V and 0 bases from J, leaving 15 bases between. The chain's CDR3 is CASSPGWGRNSNQPQHF. In DNA, the CDR3 is TGTGCCAGCTCACCTGGCTGGGGTAGGAATAGCAATCAGCCCCAGCATTTT.

The CDR3 loop is CASSENGFWGELFF. CDR3 nucleotides: TGTGCCAGCAGTGAAAACGGCTTCTGGGGGGAGCTGTTTTTT. The genes are TRBV2 and TRBJ2-2; D remains unclear. The V gene lost 2 bases and the J gene lost 8 bases, with 12 bases spanning the gap. This CDR3 comprises 14 residues. Germline assignment: CDR1 SNHLY and CDR2 FYNNEI.

This clonotype was counted many times. The V and J genes are TRBV6-5 and TRBJ2-1; weak D call: TRBD2 (7 bases). Per the germline V gene, CDR1 is MNHEY and CDR2 is SVGAGI. V shed 5 bases and J shed 7 bases, with 21 bases lying between them. The length of the CDR3 is 16 residues. This CDR3 is CASSPSWGGLQNEQFF. CDR3 in DNA: TGTGCCAGCAGTCCCTCCTGGGGGGGCTTGCAGAATGAGCAGTTCTTC.

This clonotype was seen ten or more times. V usage is TRBV6-1 and J usage is TRBJ1-1, with D uncertain. Trimming removed 8 bases from V and 0 bases from J, with 10 bases in between. The CDR3 extends over 13 amino acids. Per germline, CDR1 MNHNS and CDR2 SASEGT. CDR3 coding DNA: TGTGCCAGCTCGAACTTCATGAACACTGAAGCTTTCTTT. Amino acid sequence: CASSNFMNTEAFF.

V usage is TRBV7-6 and J usage is TRBJ2-5; 8 nucleotides agree with TRBD2. Trimming cost V 1 base and J 4 bases; bases outside gene matches: 8. This CDR3 is 16 amino acids long. The germline CDR1 and CDR2 sequences are SGHVS and FNYEAQ. This chain's CDR3 is CASSLGPGLVGETQYF. CDR3 sequence (DNA): TGTGCCAGCAGCTTAGGACCGGGACTAGTGGGAGAGACCCAGTACTTC.

This clonotype was found many times. The CDR3 loop is CASSSLSGDSGNEQFF. The CDR3 DNA follows: TGCGCCAGCAGTTCCCTTAGCGGGGACTCCGGTAATGAGCAGTTCTTC. The V and J genes are TRBV5-1 and TRBJ2-1; 8 bases match TRBD2. With 5 bases clipped from V and 7 bases from J, the junction kept 14 bases outside the gene matches. The CDR3 extends over 16 amino acids. CDR1 is SGHRS and CDR2 is YFSETQ in the germline V gene.

The chain carries TRBV4-3 and TRBJ2-6, with a tentative D call TRBD1 (6 bases). Trimming removed 3 bases at V and 1 base at J, with 10 bases between. CDR3 size: 16 residues. Germline values: CDR1 LGHNA, CDR2 YSLEER. The CDR3: CASSHLDRSGANVLTF. DNA of the CDR3: TGCGCCAGCAGCCATCTAGACAGGTCTGGGGCCAACGTCCTGACTTTC.

This clonotype was detected only a few times. The chain links TRBV27 to TRBJ2-3, with 9 bases lining up with TRBD2. Looked up from germline, CDR1 is MNHEY and CDR2 is SMNVEV (reference sequence). The CDR3 spans 19 residues. The V gene end was trimmed by 6 bases and the J gene end by 4 bases; junction bases not matched to a gene: 20. This chain's CDR3 is CASSRLPVAGAGKADTQYF. The CDR3 DNA reads as TGTGCCAGCAGCCGACTTCCTGTAGCGGGGGCGGGCAAAGCAGATACGCAGTATTTT.

In this sample, this clonotype turned up a few times. The chain's CDR3 is CASSLDPGQEYGYTF. In DNA form, the CDR3 reads TGTGCCAGCAGCTTAGATCCAGGACAGGAATATGGCTACACCTTC. J is TRBJ1-2 and V is TRBV7-8, with 7 bases identical to TRBD1. The trim removed 1 base at V and 5 bases at J, leaving 7 bases unmatched. CDR1 and CDR2 (germline): SGHVS, FQNEAQ. This CDR3 has 15 amino acids.

This sequence joins TRBV27 and TRBJ2-7, with D unresolved. V lost 5 bases and J lost 0, with 17 bases in between. Per germline, CDR1 MNHEY and CDR2 SMNVEV (reference sequence). This CDR3 contains 16 residues. The chain's CDR3 is CASSPSGYISSYEQYF. CDR3 nucleotide sequence: TGTGCCAGCAGTCCGTCGGGCTACATCAGCTCCTACGAGCAGTACTTC.

This clonotype was observed a few times. This chain uses TRBV4-3 with TRBJ2-1, with TRBD1 matching over 8 bases. Germline CDR1 is LGHNA and CDR2 is YSLEER. The CDR3 extends over 16 amino acids. With 0 bases clipped from V and 10 bases from J, the junction kept 11 bases outside the gene matches. CDR3 in amino acids: CASSQDRAAGGREQFF. In DNA, the CDR3 is TGCGCCAGCAGCCAAGATCGGGCGGCAGGGGGCCGGGAGCAGTTCTTC.

This clonotype was seen more than once but under ten times. The CDR3 DNA is TGCGCCAGCAGCCAAGGGGTTGCGATTGAGCAGTTCTTC. Translated, it gives CASSQGVAIEQFF. This chain links TRBV4-1 with TRBJ2-1; no reliable D call. CDR1 is MGHRA, CDR2 YSYEKL, per germline. CDR3 length: 13 residues. V was cut by 1 base and J by 9 bases, with 10 bases left in between.

In its sample, this clonotype was seen many times. CDR3 bases: TGTGCCAGCAGTAGAAGGACCGGGGAGCTGTTTTTT. Translating it yields CASSRRTGELFF. The rearrangement joins TRBV11-3 to TRBJ2-2; no firm D call. V was shortened by 6 bases and J by 5 bases, with 7 bases between the two germline ends. The CDR3 contains 12 residues. Germline CDR1 reads SGHNT; CDR2 reads YENEEA.

The genes are TRBV7-9 and TRBJ2-5; 9 bases match TRBD2. V shed 5 bases and J 1 base; nucleotides not matched to a gene: 8. Germline CDR1 is SEHNR and CDR2 is FQNEAQ (reference sequence). The CDR3 totals 16 residues. CDR3 sequence: CASSPRGLAPQETQYF. CDR3 nucleotide sequence: TGTGCCAGCAGCCCCCGGGGACTAGCCCCCCAAGAGACCCAGTACTTC. Full variable domain (rest looked up from reference TRBV7-9 and TRBJ2-5): DTGVSQNPRHKITKRGQNVTFRCDPISEHNRLYWYRQTLGQGPEFLTYFQNEAQLEKSRLLSDRFSAERPKGSFSTLEIQRTEQGDSAMYLCASSPRGLAPQETQYFGPGTRLLVL.

V usage is TRBV15 and J usage is TRBJ1-1; D is ambiguous. Germline assignment: CDR1 LNHNV and CDR2 YYDKDF (reference sequence). With 0 bases removed from V and 4 bases from J, the gap between germline ends came to 9 bases. The CDR3 covers 14 residues. Here the CDR3 DNA reads TGTGCCACCAGCAGAGACAGAGGTGCCACTGAAGCTTTCTTT. Encoded protein: CATSRDRGATEAFF.

Written as DNA, the CDR3 is TGTGCCATCAGATTAGAAGACAGCTACATCGGACTAGCGGGGAACACAGATACGCAGTATTTT. This translates into CAIRLEDSYIGLAGNTDTQYF. V usage is TRBV10-3 and J usage is TRBJ2-3; 12 positions match TRBD2. Germline CDR1 is ENHRY and CDR2 is SYGVKD. The trim removed 6 bases at V and 2 bases at J, leaving 21 bases unmatched. CDR3 length: 21 residues.

In its sample, this clonotype was seen a few times. The rearrangement links TRBV2 to TRBJ2-3, with a tentative D call TRBD2 (5 bases). Germline V gene sequence: CDR1 SNHLY, CDR2 FYNNEI. This CDR3 is 15 amino acids long. Trimming took off 4 bases at V and 4 bases at J, with 15 bases between the two ends. The CDR3 reads CASSVQPLGADTQYF. In nucleotides, the CDR3 is TGTGCCAGCAGTGTTCAGCCCCTCGGGGCAGATACGCAGTATTTT.